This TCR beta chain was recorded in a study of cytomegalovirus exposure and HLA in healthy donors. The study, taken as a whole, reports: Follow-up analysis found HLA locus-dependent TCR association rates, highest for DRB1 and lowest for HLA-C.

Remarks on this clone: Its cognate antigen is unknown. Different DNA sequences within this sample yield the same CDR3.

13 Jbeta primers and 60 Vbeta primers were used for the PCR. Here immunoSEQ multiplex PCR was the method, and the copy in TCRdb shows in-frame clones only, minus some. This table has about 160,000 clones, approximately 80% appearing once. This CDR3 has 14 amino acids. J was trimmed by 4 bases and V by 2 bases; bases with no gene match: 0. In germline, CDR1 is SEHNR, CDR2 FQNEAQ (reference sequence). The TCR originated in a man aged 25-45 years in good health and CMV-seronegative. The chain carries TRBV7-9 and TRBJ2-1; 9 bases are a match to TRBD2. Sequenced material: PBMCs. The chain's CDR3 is CASSLSGRYNEQFF. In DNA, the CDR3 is TGTGCCAGCAGCTTAAGCGGGAGGTACAATGAGCAGTTCTTC.